The rows below give T cell receptor beta chains drawn from one sample of a study of CD8 T cells in ankylosing spondylitis. One entry per CDR3 protein results from TCRdb running MiXCR on the 5' RACE reads. The table has about 700,000 distinct CDR3 sequences, 15% to 20% seen once; the top ten hold around 19%. The material sequenced was blood, either unsorted or a sorted T cell fraction (not recorded which). These receptors came from a male donor with ankylosing spondylitis. Both conserved end residues are part of each CDR3. Each record gives: J gene, D gene, V gene, clone size, CDR3 protein, CDR3 DNA. D genes are given only for firm matches. Only part of the rows carry a size: once, few, many, or a class if the clone is expanded.

TRBJ2-7 TRBD2 TRBV7-2 - CASSSLGGDMTYEQYF TGTGCCAGCAGCTCCCTCGGGGGGGATATGACCTACGAGCAGTACTTC
TRBJ2-1 - TRBV28 - CASSSAPGSSYNEQFF TGTGCCAGCAGTTCGGCCCCAGGGAGCTCCTACAATGAGCAGTTCTTC
TRBJ1-4 TRBD1 TRBV5-1 few CASSSGQSYEKLFF TGCGCCAGCAGCTCGGGACAGAGTTATGAAAAACTGTTTTTT
TRBJ2-7 TRBD1 TRBV18 - CASSAGTGLHEQYF TGTGCCAGCTCTGCCGGGACAGGGCTCCACGAGCAGTACTTC
TRBJ2-1 TRBD2 TRBV20-1 - CSAIPGTSGINNEQFF TGCAGTGCTATTCCCGGGACTAGCGGGATAAACAATGAGCAGTTCTTC
TRBJ2-5 - TRBV20-1 - CSARRGKETQYF TGCAGTGCTAGAAGAGGGAAAGAGACCCAGTACTTC
TRBJ2-7 TRBD1 TRBV10-3 few CAIRDRASYEQYF TGTGCCATCAGGGACAGGGCCTCCTACGAGCAGTACTTC
TRBJ1-1 - TRBV29-1 few CSVDRLPEAFF TGCAGCGTAGACAGACTACCTGAAGCTTTCTTT
TRBJ2-3 - TRBV10-3 few CAISDGARSTDTQYF TGTGCCATCAGTGATGGGGCCCGAAGCACAGATACGCAGTATTTT
TRBJ2-5 - TRBV5-1 - CASSLLQLQETQYF TGCGCCAGCAGCTTACTACAGCTCCAAGAGACCCAGTACTTC
TRBJ2-5 TRBD1 TRBV29-1 - CSGKDRQETQYF TGCAGCGGGAAGGACAGGCAAGAGACCCAGTACTTC
TRBJ2-1 TRBD1 TRBV11-3 - CASSLGRTGASHNEQFF TGTGCCAGCAGCTTAGGGAGGACAGGGGCAAGTCACAATGAGCAGTTCTTC
TRBJ1-6 TRBD1 TRBV5-1 few CASSFGDRGNSPLHF TGCGCCAGCAGCTTCGGGGACAGGGGTAATTCACCCCTCCACTTT
TRBJ2-5 - TRBV5-6 few CASSLDWLEETQYF TGTGCCAGCAGCTTGGACTGGCTCGAAGAGACCCAGTACTTC
TRBJ1-1 - TRBV10-3 once CAISGQENTEAFF TGTGCCATCAGTGGGCAGGAGAACACTGAAGCTTTCTTT
TRBJ2-1 - TRBV5-1 - CASSRGAGVYNEQFF TGCGCCAGCAGCCGGGGGGCAGGGGTTTACAATGAGCAGTTCTTC